This T cell receptor beta chain was recovered during a study of blood T cell repertoires in COVID-19 (dated by TCRdb to 2020 to 2021). For the wider study: Samples covering the acute and convalescent phases of COVID-19 were provided by collaborators in the United States, Italy and Spain. The prospective study material was composed of cDNA or gDNA derived from T cells, B-cell-depleted T cells, or PBMCs. Deeply sampled blood TCRbeta repertoires from subjects exposed to, actively infected with, or recovered from COVID-19 were included in the dataset. The repertoires were released in a freely available public database meant as a resource for research on the immune response to SARS-CoV-2. Samples were obtained from the ongoing ImmuneRACE study (first 160 participants) and from over 1,000 subjects provided by 6 global collaborators. Nearly every sample came with metadata listing a de-identified subject ID, COVID-19 status, age in years and sex. HLA class I and class II types, where available, came from metadata supplied by the sample provider rather than from assay-based typing. What the research found in general, with its limitations: The quantity of clinical and demographic metadata differed by source and by participant and was supplied without curation.

Notes on this clone: Its target antigen remains unknown. Within one base of it there is no much larger clone, and no base qualities were kept.

TCRbeta CDR3 regions were amplified from genomic DNA by means of the immunoSEQ Assay, a bias-controlled multiplex PCR. As for the original processing: The number of nucleated cells in each sample was estimated by amplification of reference gene primers within the assay. Sequence reads were collapsed and filtered to measure the absolute abundance of every unique TCRbeta CDR3 rearrangement. For each sample, productive Simpson clonality was calculated as the square root of Simpson's diversity index across productive rearrangements. TCRdb mirrors the immuneACCESS table, restricted to in-frame sequences. Some clones are absent from its copies; in checked studies, under half trace to an unresolved V gene, and the reason for the others is unknown. V and J calls and clone size are as listed in that table; D and trimming were resolved from the DNA. The sample table records 110,000 or so clones; around 83% of these occur just once. Around 5.5% of the sample goes to the ten largest clones.

The CDR3 holds 13 amino acids from the cysteine to the phenylalanine. The CDR3 DNA has 39 bases and is translated from base 1. V drops 4 bases and J drops 2 bases, leaving 9 bases in between. Reading the germline V gene gives CDR1 SGHDT and CDR2 YYEEEE. One collaborating source in Seattle enrolled patients during active infection and followed them longitudinally through the course of disease. Whole blood was collected in K2EDTA tubes by collaborating institutions according to the institutions' own protocols. For TCRbeta analysis, collaborators shipped samples as frozen whole blood, isolated PBMCs, or DNA extracted from either of those sample types.

The clonotype originates from a woman aged 55-69 years with COVID-19, enrolled during active disease. The chain employs TRBV5-6 and TRBJ1-2; a confident D gene designation cannot be given. The sequencing input was peripheral blood. The nucleotide sequence is TGTGCCAGCAGCCCCAACAGCAACTATGGCTACACCTTC. Translated, this gives CASSPNSNYGYTF.